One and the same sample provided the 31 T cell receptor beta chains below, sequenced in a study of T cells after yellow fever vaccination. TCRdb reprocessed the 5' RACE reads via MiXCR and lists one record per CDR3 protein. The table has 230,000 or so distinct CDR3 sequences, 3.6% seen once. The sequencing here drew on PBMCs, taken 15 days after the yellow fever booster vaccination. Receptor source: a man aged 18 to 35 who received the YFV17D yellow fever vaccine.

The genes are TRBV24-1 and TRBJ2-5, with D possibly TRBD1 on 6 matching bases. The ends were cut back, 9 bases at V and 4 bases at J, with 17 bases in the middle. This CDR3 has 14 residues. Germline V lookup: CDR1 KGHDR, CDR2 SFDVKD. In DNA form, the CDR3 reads TGTGCCACCGGAGAAGGCAGGGGAACAGAGACCCAGTACTTC. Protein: CATGEGRGTETQYF.

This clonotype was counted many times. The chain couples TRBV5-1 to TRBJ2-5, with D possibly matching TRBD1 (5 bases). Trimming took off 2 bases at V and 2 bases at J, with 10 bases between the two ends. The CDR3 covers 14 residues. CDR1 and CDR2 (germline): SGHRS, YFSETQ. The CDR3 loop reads CASSFQGRQETQYF. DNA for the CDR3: TGCGCCAGCAGCTTCCAGGGTCGGCAAGAGACCCAGTACTTC. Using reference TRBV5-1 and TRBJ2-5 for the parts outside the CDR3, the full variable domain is KAGVTQTPRYLIKTRGQQVTLSCSPISGHRSVSWYQQTPGQGLQFLFEYFSETQRNKGNFPGRFSGRQFSNSRSEMNVSTLELGDSALYLCASSFQGRQETQYFGPGTRLLVL.

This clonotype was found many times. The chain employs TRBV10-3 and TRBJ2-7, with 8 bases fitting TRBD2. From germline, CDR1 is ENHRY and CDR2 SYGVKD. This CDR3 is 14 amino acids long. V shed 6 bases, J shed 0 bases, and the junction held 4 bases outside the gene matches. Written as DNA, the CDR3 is TGTGCCATCAGCCCCGGGACTAGCTCCTACGAGCAGTACTTC. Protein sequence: CAISPGTSSYEQYF.

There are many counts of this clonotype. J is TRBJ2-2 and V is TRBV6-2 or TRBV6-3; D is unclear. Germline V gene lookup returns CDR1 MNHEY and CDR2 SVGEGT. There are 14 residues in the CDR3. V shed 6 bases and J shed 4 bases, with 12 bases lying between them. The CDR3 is CASRTTPVTGELFF. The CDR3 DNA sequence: TGTGCCAGCAGAACTACGCCAGTCACCGGGGAGCTGTTTTTT.

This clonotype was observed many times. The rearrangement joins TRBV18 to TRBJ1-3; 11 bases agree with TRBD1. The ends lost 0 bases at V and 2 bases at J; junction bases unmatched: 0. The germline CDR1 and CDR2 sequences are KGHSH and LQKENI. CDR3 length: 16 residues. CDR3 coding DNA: TGTGCCAGCTCACCACCGGGACAGGGGGCTGGAAACACCATATATTTT. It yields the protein CASSPPGQGAGNTIYF.

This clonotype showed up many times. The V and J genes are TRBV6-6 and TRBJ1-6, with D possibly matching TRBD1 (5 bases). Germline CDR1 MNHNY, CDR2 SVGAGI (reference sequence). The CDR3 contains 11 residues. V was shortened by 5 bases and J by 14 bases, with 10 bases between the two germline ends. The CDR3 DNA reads TGTGCCAGCAGTCCAACAGGTACCCTCCACTTT. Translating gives CASSPTGTLHF.

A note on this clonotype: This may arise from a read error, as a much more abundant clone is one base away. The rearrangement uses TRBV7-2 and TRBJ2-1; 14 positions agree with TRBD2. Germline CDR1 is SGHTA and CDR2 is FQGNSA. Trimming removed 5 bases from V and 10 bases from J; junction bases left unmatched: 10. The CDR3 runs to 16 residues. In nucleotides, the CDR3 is TGTGCCAGCAGCAGGGCTGGGACTAGCGGGGGTCGGGAGCAGTTCTTC. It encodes CASSRAGTSGGREQFF.

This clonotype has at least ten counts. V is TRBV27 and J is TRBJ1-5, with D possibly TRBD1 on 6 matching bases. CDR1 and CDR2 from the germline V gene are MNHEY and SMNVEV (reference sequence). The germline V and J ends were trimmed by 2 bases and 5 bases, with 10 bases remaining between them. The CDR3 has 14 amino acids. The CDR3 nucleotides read TGTGCCAGCAGTTTAGGGGGGCAGTATCAGCCCCAGCATTTT. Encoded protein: CASSLGGQYQPQHF.

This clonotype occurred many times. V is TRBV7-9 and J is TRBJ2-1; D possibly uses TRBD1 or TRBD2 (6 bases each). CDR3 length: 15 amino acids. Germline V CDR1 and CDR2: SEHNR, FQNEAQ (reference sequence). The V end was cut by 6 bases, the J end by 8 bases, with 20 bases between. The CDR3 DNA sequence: TGTGCCAGCAGATCCGCCTGGACAAGGGGGGATGAGCAGTTCTTC. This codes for CASRSAWTRGDEQFF.

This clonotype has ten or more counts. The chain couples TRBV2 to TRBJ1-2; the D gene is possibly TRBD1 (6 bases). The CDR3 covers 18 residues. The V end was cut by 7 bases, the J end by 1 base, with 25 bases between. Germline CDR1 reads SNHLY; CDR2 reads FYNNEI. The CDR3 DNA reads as TGTGCCAGCATCAACCAGCAAGCGGGGACATTGAATAACTATGGCTACACCTTC. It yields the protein CASINQQAGTLNNYGYTF.

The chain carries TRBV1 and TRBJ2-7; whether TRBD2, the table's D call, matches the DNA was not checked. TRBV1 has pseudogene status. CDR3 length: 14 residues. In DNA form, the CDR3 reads TGCACCAGCAGCCAGTCTAGCGGGGGGGCCGAGCAGTACGTC. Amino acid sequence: CTSSQSSGGAEQYV.

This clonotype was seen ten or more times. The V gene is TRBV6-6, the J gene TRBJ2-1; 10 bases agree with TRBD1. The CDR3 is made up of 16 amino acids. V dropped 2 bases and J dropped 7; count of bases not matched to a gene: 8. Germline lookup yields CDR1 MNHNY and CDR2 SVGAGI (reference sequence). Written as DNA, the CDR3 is TGTGCCAGCAGTTACCCAGGGGGGACAGGGGTAAATGAGCAGTTCTTC. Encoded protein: CASSYPGGTGVNEQFF.

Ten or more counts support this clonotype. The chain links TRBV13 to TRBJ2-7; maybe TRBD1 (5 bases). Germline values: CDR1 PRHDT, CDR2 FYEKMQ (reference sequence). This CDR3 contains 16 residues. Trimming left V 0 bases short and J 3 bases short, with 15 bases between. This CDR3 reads CASSLGGLVGGYEQYV. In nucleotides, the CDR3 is TGTGCCAGCAGCTTAGGGGGGCTAGTTGGTGGCTACGAGCAGTACGTC.

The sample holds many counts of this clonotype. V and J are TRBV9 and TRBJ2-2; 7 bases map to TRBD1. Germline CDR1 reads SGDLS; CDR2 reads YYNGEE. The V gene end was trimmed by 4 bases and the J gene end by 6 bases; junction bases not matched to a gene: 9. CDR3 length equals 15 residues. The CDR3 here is CASSPRQGYAGELFF. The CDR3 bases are TGTGCCAGCAGCCCTCGACAGGGTTACGCCGGGGAGCTGTTTTTT.

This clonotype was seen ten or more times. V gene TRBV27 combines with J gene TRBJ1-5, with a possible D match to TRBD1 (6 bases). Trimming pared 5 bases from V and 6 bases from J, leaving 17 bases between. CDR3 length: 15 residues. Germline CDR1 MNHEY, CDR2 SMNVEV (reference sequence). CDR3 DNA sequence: TGTGCCAGCAGTCCCTCCGGGACATCTTTTCAGCCCCAGCATTTT. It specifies CASSPSGTSFQPQHF.

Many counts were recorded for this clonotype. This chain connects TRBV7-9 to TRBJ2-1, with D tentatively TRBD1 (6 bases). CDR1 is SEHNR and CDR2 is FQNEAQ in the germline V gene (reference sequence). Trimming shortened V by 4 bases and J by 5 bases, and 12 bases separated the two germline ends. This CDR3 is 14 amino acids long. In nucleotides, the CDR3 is TGTGCCAGCAGCTGGGACACAACACACAATGAGCAGTTCTTC. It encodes CASSWDTTHNEQFF.

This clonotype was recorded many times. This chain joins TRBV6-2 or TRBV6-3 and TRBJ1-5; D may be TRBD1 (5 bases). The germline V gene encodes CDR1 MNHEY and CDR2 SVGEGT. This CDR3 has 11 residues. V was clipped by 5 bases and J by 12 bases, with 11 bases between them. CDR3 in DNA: TGTGCCAGCAGTAACGGGGGTCTCCAGCATTTT. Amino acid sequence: CASSNGGLQHF.

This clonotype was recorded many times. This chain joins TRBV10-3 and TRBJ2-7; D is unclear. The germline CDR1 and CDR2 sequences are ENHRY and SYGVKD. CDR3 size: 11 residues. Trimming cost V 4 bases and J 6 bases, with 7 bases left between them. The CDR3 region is CAISGGLEQYV. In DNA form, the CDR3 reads TGTGCCATCAGTGGAGGCCTCGAGCAGTACGTC.

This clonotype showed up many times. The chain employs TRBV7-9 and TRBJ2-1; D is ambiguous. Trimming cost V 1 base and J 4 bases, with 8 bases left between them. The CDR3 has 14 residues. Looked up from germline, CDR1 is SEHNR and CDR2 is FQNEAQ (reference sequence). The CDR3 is CASSLELYYNEQFF. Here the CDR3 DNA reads TGTGCCAGCAGCTTAGAGCTTTATTACAATGAGCAGTTCTTC. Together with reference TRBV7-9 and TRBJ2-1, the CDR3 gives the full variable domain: DTGVSQNPRHKITKRGQNVTFRCDPISEHNRLYWYRQTLGQGPEFLTYFQNEAQLEKSRLLSDRFSAERPKGSFSTLEIQRTEQGDSAMYLCASSLELYYNEQFFGPGTRLTVL.

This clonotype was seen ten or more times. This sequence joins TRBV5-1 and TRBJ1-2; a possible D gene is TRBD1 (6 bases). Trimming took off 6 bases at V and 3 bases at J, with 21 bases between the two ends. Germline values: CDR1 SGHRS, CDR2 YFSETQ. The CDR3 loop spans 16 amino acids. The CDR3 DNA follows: TGCGCCAGCACCCTTGGTCTGACAGGCAACCACTATGGCTACACCTTC. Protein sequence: CASTLGLTGNHYGYTF. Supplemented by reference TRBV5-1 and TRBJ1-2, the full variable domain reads KAGVTQTPRYLIKTRGQQVTLSCSPISGHRSVSWYQQTPGQGLQFLFEYFSETQRNKGNFPGRFSGRQFSNSRSEMNVSTLELGDSALYLCASTLGLTGNHYGYTFGSGTRLTVV.

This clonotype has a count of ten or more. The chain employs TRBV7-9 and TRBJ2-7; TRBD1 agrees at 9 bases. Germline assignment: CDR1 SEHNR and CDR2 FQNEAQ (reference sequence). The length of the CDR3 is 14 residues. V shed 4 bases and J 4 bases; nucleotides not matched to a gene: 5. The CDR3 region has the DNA TGTGCCAGCAGCTCGCGACAGGGGGGTTACGAGCAGTACTTC. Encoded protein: CASSSRQGGYEQYF. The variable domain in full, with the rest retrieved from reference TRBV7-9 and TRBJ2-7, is DTGVSQNPRHKITKRGQNVTFRCDPISEHNRLYWYRQTLGQGPEFLTYFQNEAQLEKSRLLSDRFSAERPKGSFSTLEIQRTEQGDSAMYLCASSSRQGGYEQYFGPGTRLTVT.

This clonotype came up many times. For the CDR3, the DNA is TGCGCCAGCAGCCAACCAGAAGGGGATACGCAGTATTTT. Its translation is CASSQPEGDTQYF. The rearrangement joins TRBV5-1 to TRBJ2-3, with D hard to call. The germline gives CDR1 SGHRS, CDR2 YFSETQ. Trimming shortened V by 4 bases and J by 6 bases, and 12 bases separated the two germline ends. There are 13 residues in the CDR3.

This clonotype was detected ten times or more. DNA of the CDR3: TGTGCCATCAGCTATGACAGTGCCGGAGGCTACACCTTC. Encoded protein: CAISYDSAGGYTF. This chain joins TRBV10-3 and TRBJ1-2, with D maybe TRBD1 (5 bases). This CDR3 is 13 amino acids long. The germline gives CDR1 ENHRY, CDR2 SYGVKD. V lost 6 bases and J 8 bases, leaving 16 bases between the germline ends.

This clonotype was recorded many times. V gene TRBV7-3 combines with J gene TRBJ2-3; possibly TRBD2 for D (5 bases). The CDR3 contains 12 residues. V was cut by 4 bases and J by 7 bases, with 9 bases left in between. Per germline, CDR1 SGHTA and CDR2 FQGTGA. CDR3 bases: TGTGCCAGCAGCTCCGGACTGAATACGCAGTATTTT. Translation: CASSSGLNTQYF. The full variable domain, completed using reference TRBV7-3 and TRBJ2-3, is GAGVSQTPSNKVTEKGKYVELRCDPISGHTALYWYRQSLGQGPEFLIYFQGTGAADDSGLPNDRFFAVRPEGSVSTLKIQRTERGDSAVYLCASSSGLNTQYFGPGTRLTVL.

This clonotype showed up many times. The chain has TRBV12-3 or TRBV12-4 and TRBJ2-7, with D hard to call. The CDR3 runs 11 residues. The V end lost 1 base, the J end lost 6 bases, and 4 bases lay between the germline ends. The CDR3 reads CASSLEGEQYF. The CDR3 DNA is TGTGCCAGCAGTTTAGAGGGCGAGCAGTACTTC.

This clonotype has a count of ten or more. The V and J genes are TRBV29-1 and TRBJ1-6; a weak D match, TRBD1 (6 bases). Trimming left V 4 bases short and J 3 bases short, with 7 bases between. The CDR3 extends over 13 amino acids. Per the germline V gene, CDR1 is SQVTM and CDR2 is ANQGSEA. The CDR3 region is CSVGTDYNSPLHF. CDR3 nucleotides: TGCAGCGTTGGGACAGACTATAATTCACCCCTCCACTTT. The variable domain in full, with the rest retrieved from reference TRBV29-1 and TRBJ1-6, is SAVISQKPSRDICQRGTSLTIQCQVDSQVTMMFWYRQQPGQSLTLIATANQGSEATYESGFVIDKFPISRPNLTFSTLTVSNMSPEDSSIYLCSVGTDYNSPLHFGNGTRLTVT.

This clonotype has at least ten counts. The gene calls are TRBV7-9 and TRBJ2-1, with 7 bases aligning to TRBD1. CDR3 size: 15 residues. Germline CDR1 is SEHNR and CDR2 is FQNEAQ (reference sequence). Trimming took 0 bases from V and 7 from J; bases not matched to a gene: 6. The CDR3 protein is CASSLALYRGNEQFF. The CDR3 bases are TGTGCCAGCAGCTTAGCACTTTACAGGGGAAATGAGCAGTTCTTC. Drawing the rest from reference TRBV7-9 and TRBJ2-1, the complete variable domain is DTGVSQNPRHKITKRGQNVTFRCDPISEHNRLYWYRQTLGQGPEFLTYFQNEAQLEKSRLLSDRFSAERPKGSFSTLEIQRTEQGDSAMYLCASSLALYRGNEQFFGPGTRLTVL.

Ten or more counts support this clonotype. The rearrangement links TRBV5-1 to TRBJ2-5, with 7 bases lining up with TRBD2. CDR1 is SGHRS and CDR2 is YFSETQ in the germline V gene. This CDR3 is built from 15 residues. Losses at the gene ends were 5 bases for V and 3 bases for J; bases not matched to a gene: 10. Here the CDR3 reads CASSVGPAGKETQYF. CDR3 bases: TGCGCCAGCAGTGTGGGGCCAGCGGGGAAAGAGACCCAGTACTTC.

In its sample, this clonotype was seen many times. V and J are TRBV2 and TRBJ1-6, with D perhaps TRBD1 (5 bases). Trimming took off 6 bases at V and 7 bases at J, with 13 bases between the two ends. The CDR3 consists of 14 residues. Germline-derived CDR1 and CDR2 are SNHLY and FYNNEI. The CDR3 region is CASRRGFGNSPLHF. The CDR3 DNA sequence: TGTGCCAGCAGACGGGGCTTTGGGAATTCACCCCTCCACTTT. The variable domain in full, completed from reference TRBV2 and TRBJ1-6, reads EPEVTQTPSHQVTQMGQEVILRCVPISNHLYFYWYRQILGQKVEFLVSFYNNEISEKSEIFDDQFSVERPDGSNFTLKIRSTKLEDSAMYFCASRRGFGNSPLHFGNGTRLTVT.

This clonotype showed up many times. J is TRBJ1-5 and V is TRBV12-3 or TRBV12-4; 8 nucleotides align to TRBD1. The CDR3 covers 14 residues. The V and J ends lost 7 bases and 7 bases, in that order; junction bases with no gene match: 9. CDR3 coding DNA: TGTGCCAGCAAATATACAGGGGGGTACCAGCCCCAGCATTTT. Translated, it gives CASKYTGGYQPQHF.

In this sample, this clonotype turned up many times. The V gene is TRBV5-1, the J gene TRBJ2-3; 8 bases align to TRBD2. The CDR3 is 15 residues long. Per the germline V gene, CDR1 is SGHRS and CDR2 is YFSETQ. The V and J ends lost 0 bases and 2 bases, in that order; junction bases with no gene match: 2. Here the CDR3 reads CASSLEGLATDTQYF. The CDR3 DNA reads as TGCGCCAGCAGCTTGGAAGGACTAGCCACAGATACGCAGTATTTT. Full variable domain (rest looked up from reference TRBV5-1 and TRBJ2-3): KAGVTQTPRYLIKTRGQQVTLSCSPISGHRSVSWYQQTPGQGLQFLFEYFSETQRNKGNFPGRFSGRQFSNSRSEMNVSTLELGDSALYLCASSLEGLATDTQYFGPGTRLTVL.